This TCR beta chain was documented in a study of T cells after yellow fever vaccination. This CDR3 has 13 amino acids. With 9 bases removed from V and 4 bases from J, the gap between germline ends came to 14 bases. Germline V lookup: CDR1 ENHRY, CDR2 SYGVKD. Via MiXCR, TCRdb re-called the 5' RACE reads, giving one row per CDR3 protein. The data hold 450,000 to 650,000 distinct CDR3 sequences, with 13% observed a single time. This material consisted of PBMCs, taken on the day of the yellow fever booster vaccination. This receptor was identified in a man younger than 40 who received the YFV17D yellow fever vaccine. The chain combines TRBV10-3 with TRBJ2-3; D possibly corresponds to TRBD2 (5 bases). In DNA, the CDR3 is TGTGCCATAGCGGACGGGTATTCAGATACGCAGTATTTT. Translation: CAIADGYSDTQYF.